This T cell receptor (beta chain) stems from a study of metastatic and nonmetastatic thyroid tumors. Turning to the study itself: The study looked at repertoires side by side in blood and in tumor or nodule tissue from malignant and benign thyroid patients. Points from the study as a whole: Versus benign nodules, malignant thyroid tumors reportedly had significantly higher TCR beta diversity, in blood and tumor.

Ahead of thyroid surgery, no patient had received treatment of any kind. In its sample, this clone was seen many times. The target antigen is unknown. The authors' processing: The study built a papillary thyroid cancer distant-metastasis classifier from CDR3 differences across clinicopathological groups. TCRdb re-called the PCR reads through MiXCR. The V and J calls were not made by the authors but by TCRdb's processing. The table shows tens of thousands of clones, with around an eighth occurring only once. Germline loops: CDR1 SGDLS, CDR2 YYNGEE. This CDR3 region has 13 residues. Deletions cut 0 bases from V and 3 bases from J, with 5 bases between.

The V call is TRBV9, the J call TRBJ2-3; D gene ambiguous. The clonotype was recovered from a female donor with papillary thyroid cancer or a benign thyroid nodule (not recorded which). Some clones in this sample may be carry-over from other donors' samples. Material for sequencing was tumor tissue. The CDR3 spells CASSVAGTDTQYF. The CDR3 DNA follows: TGTGCCAGCAGCGTAGCTGGGACAGATACGCAGTATTTT.